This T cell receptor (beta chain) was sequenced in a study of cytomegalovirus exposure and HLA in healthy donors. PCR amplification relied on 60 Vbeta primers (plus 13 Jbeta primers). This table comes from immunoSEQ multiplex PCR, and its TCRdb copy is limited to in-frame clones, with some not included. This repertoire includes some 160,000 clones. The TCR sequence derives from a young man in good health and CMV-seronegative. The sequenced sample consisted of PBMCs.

The CDR3 spells CASTHGVHQPQHF. In DNA, the CDR3 is TGTGCCAGCACCCACGGTGTCCATCAGCCCCAGCATTTT. The chain carries TRBV6-1 and TRBJ1-5; D remains unclear. The CDR3 is 13 amino acids. The V gene's germline CDR1 is MNHNS and CDR2 SASEGT. With 7 bases removed from V and 5 bases from J, the gap between germline ends came to 12 bases.